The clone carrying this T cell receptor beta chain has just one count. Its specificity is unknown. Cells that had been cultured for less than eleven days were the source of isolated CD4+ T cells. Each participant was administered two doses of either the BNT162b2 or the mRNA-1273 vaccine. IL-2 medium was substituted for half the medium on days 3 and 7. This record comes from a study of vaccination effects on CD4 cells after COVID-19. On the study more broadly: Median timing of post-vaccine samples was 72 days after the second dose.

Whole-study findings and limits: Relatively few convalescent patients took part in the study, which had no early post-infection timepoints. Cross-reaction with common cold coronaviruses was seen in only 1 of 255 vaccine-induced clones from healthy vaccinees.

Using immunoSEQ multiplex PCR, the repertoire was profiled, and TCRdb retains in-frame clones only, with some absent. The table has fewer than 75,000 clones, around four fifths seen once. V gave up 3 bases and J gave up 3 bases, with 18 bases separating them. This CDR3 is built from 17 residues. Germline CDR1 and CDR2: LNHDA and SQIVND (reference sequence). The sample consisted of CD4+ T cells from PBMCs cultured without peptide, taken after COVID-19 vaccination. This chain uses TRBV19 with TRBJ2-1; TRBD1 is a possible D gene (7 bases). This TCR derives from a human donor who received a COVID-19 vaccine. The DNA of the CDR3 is TGTGCCAGTAGTATTGGGCGGGGCAGGGGGGACTACAATGAGCAGTTCTTC. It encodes CASSIGRGRGDYNEQFF. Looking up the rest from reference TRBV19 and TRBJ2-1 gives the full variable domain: DGGITQSPKYLFRKEGQNVTLSCEQNLNHDAMYWYRQDPGQGLRLIYYSQIVNDFQKGDIAEGYSVSREKKESFPLTVTSAQKNPTAFYLCASSIGRGRGDYNEQFFGPGTRLTVL.